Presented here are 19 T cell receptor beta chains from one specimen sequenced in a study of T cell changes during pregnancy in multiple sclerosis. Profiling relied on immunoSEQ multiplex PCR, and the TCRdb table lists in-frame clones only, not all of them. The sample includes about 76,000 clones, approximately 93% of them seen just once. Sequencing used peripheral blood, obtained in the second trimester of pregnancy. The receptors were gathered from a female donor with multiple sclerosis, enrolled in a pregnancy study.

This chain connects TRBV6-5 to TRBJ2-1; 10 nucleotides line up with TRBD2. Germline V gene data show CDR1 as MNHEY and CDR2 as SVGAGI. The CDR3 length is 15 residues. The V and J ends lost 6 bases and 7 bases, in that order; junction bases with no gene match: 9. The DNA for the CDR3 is TGTGCCAGCAGCCAAGCGGGGGGGCACGATAATGAGCAGTTCTTC. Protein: CASSQAGGHDNEQFF.

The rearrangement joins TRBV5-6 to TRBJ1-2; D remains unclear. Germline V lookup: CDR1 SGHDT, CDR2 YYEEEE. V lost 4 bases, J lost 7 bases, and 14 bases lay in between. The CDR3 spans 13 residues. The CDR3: CASSLAQSSGYTF. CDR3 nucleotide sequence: TGTGCCAGCAGCCTGGCCCAAAGTAGTGGCTACACCTTC.

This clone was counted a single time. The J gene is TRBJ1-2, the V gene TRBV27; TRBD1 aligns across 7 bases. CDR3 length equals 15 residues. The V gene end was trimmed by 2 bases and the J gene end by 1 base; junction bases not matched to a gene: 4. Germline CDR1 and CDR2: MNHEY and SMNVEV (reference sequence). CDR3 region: CASSLTGQLNYGYTF. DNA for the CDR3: TGTGCCAGCAGTTTAACGGGACAGCTTAACTATGGCTACACCTTC.

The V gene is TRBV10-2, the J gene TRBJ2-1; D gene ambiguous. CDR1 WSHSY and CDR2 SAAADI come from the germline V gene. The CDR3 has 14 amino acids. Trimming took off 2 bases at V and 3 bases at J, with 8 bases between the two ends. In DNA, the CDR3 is TGCGCCAGCAGTGAGGATGCGGACTACAATGAGCAGTTCTTC. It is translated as CASSEDADYNEQFF.

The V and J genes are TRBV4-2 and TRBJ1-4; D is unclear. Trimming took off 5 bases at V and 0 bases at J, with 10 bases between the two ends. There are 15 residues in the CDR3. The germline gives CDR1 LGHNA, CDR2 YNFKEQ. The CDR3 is CASSLEGATNEKLFF. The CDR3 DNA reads TGTGCCAGCAGCTTAGAGGGCGCAACTAATGAAAAACTGTTTTTT.

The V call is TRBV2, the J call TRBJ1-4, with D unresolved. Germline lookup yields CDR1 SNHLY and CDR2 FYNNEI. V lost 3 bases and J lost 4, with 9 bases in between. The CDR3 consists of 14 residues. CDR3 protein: CASSDRGLNEKLFF. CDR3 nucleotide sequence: TGTGCCAGCAGTGATCGTGGCCTTAATGAAAAACTGTTTTTT.

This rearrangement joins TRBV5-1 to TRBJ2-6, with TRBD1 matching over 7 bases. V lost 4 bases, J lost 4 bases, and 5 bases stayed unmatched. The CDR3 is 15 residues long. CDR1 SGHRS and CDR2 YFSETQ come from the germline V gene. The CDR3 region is CASSITGEGANVLTF. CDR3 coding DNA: TGCGCCAGCAGCATCACAGGGGAGGGGGCCAACGTCCTGACTTTC.

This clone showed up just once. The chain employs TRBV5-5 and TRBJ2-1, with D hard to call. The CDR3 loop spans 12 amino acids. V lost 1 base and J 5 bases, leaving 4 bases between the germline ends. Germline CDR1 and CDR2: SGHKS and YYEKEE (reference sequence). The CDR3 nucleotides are TGTGCCAGCAGCTTGCCCAACAATGAGCAGTTCTTC. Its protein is CASSLPNNEQFF. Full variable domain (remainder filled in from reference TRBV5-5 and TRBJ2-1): DAGVTQSPTHLIKTRGQQVTLRCSPISGHKSVSWYQQVLGQGPQFIFQYYEKEERGRGNFPDRFSARQFPNYSSELNVNALLLGDSALYLCASSLPNNEQFFGPGTRLTVL.

CDR3 DNA sequence: TGTGCCAGCAGCCAAGATCGTCGAGGGTACGGGGCAGATACGCAGTATTTT. It codes for CASSQDRRGYGADTQYF. The rearrangement uses TRBV14 and TRBJ2-3; a weak D match, TRBD2 (5 bases). The CDR3 consists of 17 residues. V was cut by 0 bases and J by 4 bases, with 17 bases left in between. Germline CDR1 SGHDN, CDR2 FVKESK.

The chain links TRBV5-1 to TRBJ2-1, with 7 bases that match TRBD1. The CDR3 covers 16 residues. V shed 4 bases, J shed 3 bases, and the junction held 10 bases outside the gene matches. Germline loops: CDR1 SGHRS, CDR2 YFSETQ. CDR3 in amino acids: CASSQPRDSGYNEQFF. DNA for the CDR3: TGCGCCAGCAGCCAACCCCGGGACAGCGGCTACAATGAGCAGTTCTTC. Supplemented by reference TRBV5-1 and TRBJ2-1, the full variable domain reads KAGVTQTPRYLIKTRGQQVTLSCSPISGHRSVSWYQQTPGQGLQFLFEYFSETQRNKGNFPGRFSGRQFSNSRSEMNVSTLELGDSALYLCASSQPRDSGYNEQFFGPGTRLTVL.

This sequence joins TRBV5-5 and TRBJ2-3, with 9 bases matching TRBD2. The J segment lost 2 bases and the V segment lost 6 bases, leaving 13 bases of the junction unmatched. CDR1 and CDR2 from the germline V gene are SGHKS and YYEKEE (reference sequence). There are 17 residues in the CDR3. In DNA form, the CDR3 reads TGTGCCAGCATGGTTTTTTTTGGCGGGGGGGACACAGATACGCAGTATTTT. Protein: CASMVFFGGGDTDTQYF.

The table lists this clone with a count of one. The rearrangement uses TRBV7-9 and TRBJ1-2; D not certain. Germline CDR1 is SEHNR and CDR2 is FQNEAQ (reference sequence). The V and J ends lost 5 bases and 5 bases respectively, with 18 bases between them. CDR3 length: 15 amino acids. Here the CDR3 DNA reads TGTGCCAGCAGCCGACAACCGACCGAATTGTATGGCTACACCTTC. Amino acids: CASSRQPTELYGYTF.

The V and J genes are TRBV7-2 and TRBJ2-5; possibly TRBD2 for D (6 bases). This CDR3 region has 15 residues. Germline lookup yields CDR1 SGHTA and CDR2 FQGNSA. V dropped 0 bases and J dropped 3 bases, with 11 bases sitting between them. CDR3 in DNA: TGTGCCAGCAGCTTAGCTTGGGAGGCCGAAGAGACCCAGTACTTC. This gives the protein CASSLAWEAEETQYF.

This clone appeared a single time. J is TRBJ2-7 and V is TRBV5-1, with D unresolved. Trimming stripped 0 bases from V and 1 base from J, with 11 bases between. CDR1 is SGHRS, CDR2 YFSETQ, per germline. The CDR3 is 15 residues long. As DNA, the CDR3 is TGCGCCAGCAGCTTGGATTCAGGTTTATCCTACGAGCAGTACTTC. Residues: CASSLDSGLSYEQYF.

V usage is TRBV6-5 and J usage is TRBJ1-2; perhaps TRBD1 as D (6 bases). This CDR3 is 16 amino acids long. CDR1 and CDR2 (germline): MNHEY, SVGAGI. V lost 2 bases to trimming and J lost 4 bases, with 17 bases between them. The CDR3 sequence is CASSYNPDSRSYGYTF. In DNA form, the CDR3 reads TGTGCCAGCAGTTACAACCCGGACAGCAGAAGCTATGGCTACACCTTC.

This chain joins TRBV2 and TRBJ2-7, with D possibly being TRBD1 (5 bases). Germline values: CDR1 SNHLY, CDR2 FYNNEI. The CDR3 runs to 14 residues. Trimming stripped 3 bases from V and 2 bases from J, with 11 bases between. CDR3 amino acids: CASSDPGKPYEQYF. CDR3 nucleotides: TGTGCCAGCAGTGATCCAGGGAAACCCTACGAGCAGTACTTC.

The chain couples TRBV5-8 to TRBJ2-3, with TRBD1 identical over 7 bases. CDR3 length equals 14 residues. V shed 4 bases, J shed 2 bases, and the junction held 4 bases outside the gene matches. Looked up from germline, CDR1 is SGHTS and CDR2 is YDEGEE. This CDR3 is CASSRDSNTDTQYF. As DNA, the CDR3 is TGTGCCAGCAGCCGGGACAGCAACACAGATACGCAGTATTTT.

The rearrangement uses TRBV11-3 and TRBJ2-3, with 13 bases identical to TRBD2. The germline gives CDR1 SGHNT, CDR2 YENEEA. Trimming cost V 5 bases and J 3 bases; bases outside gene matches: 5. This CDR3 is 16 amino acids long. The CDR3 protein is CASSTGTSGNTDTQYF. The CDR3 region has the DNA TGTGCCAGCAGCACCGGGACTAGCGGGAATACAGATACGCAGTATTTT. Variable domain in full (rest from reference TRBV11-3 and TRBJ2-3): EAGVVQSPRYKIIEKKQPVAFWCNPISGHNTLYWYLQNLGQGPELLIRYENEEAVDDSQLPKDRFSAERLKGVDSTLKIQPAELGDSAVYLCASSTGTSGNTDTQYFGPGTRLTVL.

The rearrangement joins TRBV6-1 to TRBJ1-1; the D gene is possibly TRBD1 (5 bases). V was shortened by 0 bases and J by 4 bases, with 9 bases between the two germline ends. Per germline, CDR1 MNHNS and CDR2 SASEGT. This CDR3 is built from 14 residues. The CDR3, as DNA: TGTGCCAGCAGTGAAGCTCTTCAGGGCACTGAAGCTTTCTTT. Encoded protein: CASSEALQGTEAFF.